The sequence of this TCR beta chain was determined in a study of shared clonotypes between healthy human individuals. Germline loops: CDR1 SSHAT, CDR2 FNYEAQ (reference sequence). V shed 4 bases and J 6 bases; nucleotides not matched to a gene: 5. The CDR3 is 16 residues long. Clones were sequenced by immunoSEQ multiplex PCR, and TCRdb holds only the in-frame ones, with some missing. The sample records fewer than 3 million clones, 80% to 95% being singletons. Donors were Caucasian adults residing in Nashville, Tennessee, USA. Researchers partitioned CD4+ cells into CD45RA+ naive and CD45RA-negative memory subsets.

The sequenced material came from naive CD4+ T cells from PBMCs. Documented subset: CD45RA+ positively selected. This chain joins TRBV7-7 and TRBJ2-3, with 15 bases identical to TRBD2. The source is a man between 18 and 35 years old in good health. Some clones in this sample may be carry-over from other donors' samples. DNA for the CDR3: TGTGCCAGCAGCTCAGGACTAGCGGGAGGGGCTGATACGCAGTATTTT. Amino acid sequence: CASSSGLAGGADTQYF.